Below, 19 T cell receptor beta chains from the same sample are listed, as sequenced in a study of response to subunit inactivated influenza vaccine. TCRdb re-called the RT-PCR reads with MiXCR, one entry per CDR3 protein. The table includes 450,000 to 600,000 distinct CDR3 sequences, approximately 6.9% detected once. The source material was PBMCs from blood, sampled around 25 months after vaccination. The receptors stem from a man between 50 and 69 years old who received an inactivated influenza vaccine.

This clonotype was counted between two and nine times. V and J are TRBV20-1 and TRBJ2-1, with 13 bases lining up with TRBD2. Germline CDR1 and CDR2: DFQATT and SNEGSKA (reference sequence). J was trimmed by 6 bases and V by 2 bases; bases with no gene match: 4. The CDR3 is 15 residues long. The CDR3 DNA reads as TGCAGTGCTAGAACTAGCGGGAGGGGGGTCAATGAGCAGTTCTTC. Translating it yields CSARTSGRGVNEQFF.

This clonotype was seen just once. The genes are TRBV7-2 and TRBJ2-6; D is perhaps TRBD1 or TRBD2 (5 bases each). V lost 1 base and J 5 bases, leaving 12 bases between the germline ends. Germline V gives CDR1 SGHTA, CDR2 FQGNSA. The CDR3 extends over 16 amino acids. The CDR3 DNA follows: TGTGCCAGCAGCTTAGTCGCAGGGAGCTGGGCCAACGTCCTGACTTTC. Its protein product is CASSLVAGSWANVLTF.

This clonotype was counted many times. The chain is built from TRBV7-2 and TRBJ2-2; D not certain. This CDR3 is built from 14 residues. Germline CDR1 is SGHTA and CDR2 is FQGNSA. Trimming removed 0 bases at V and 0 bases at J, with 2 bases between. Here the CDR3 DNA reads TGTGCCAGCAGCTTAGCACCGAACACCGGGGAGCTGTTTTTT. It translates to CASSLAPNTGELFF. The variable domain in full, completed from reference TRBV7-2 and TRBJ2-2, reads GAGVSQSPSNKVTEKGKDVELRCDPISGHTALYWYRQSLGQGLEFLIYFQGNSAPDKSGLPSDRFSAERTGGSVSTLTIQRTQQEDSAVYLCASSLAPNTGELFFGEGSRLTVL.

This clonotype was recorded at least ten times. The V and J genes are TRBV6-1 and TRBJ1-3, with D possibly being TRBD1 (5 bases). The V gene's germline CDR1 is MNHNS and CDR2 SASEGT. The CDR3 length is 17 residues. V was clipped by 7 bases and J by 2 bases, with 21 bases between them. CDR3 sequence: CASTKGAGSVAGNTIYF. The CDR3 coding sequence is TGTGCCAGCACCAAAGGGGCAGGGAGTGTTGCTGGAAACACCATATATTTT.

V is TRBV6-5 and J is TRBJ2-2; possible D gene TRBD2, 6 bases. Germline V gene lookup returns CDR1 MNHEY and CDR2 SVGAGI. The CDR3 runs to 14 residues. V lost 5 bases and J lost 4, with 11 bases in between. The CDR3 spells CASSNPGSTGELFF. Here the CDR3 DNA reads TGTGCCAGCAGTAACCCCGGGAGCACCGGGGAGCTGTTTTTT.

The J gene is TRBJ2-3, the V gene TRBV9, with D uncertain. Germline lookup yields CDR1 SGDLS and CDR2 YYNGEE. This CDR3 has 14 amino acids. The V gene lost 2 bases and the J gene lost 1 base, with 8 bases spanning the gap. The CDR3 reads CASSVGVGTDTQYF. For the CDR3, the DNA is TGTGCCAGCAGCGTCGGAGTTGGCACAGATACGCAGTATTTT.

This clonotype has ten or more counts. The chain joins TRBV5-1 to TRBJ2-5; possibly TRBD1 for D (5 bases). The CDR3 loop spans 14 amino acids. Germline V gene sequence: CDR1 SGHRS, CDR2 YFSETQ. With 0 bases removed from V and 5 bases from J, the gap between germline ends came to 11 bases. CDR3 residues: CASSLEQGWETQYF. As DNA, the CDR3 is TGCGCCAGCAGCTTGGAGCAGGGATGGGAGACCCAGTACTTC.

This sequence joins TRBV11-2 and TRBJ2-7; possibly TRBD2 for D (6 bases). Germline assignment: CDR1 SGHAT and CDR2 FQNNGV. This CDR3 contains 16 residues. Trimming stripped 0 bases from V and 0 bases from J, with 12 bases between. CDR3: CASSLERRGSSYEQYF. The CDR3 nucleotides read TGTGCCAGCAGCTTAGAGAGGAGGGGCAGCTCCTACGAGCAGTACTTC.

This clonotype has at least ten counts. This chain joins TRBV6-1 and TRBJ2-3, with 8 bases identical to TRBD2. Germline CDR1 is MNHNS and CDR2 is SASEGT. The CDR3 covers 18 residues. Trimming took 6 bases from V and 0 from J; bases not matched to a gene: 14. The CDR3 bases are TGTGCCAGCAGAGTAGCGGGATCGAGGGTATCTAGCACAGATACGCAGTATTTT. Translation gives CASRVAGSRVSSTDTQYF.

This clonotype was observed many times. The chain uses TRBV6-2 or TRBV6-3 and TRBJ2-1, with unresolved D. V was shortened by 8 bases and J by 9 bases, with 14 bases between the two germline ends. CDR1 is MNHEY, CDR2 SVGEGT, per germline. The CDR3 runs to 12 residues. The CDR3, as DNA: TGTGCCAGCGTTAGCTATGTGTTTGAGCAGTTCTTC. This codes for CASVSYVFEQFF.

V gene TRBV2 combines with J gene TRBJ2-5, with 9 bases lining up with TRBD2. V trimming: 10 bases; J trimming: 5 bases; junction bases outside the gene matches: 11. This CDR3 comprises 14 residues. Germline loops: CDR1 SNHLY, CDR2 FYNNEI. CDR3 DNA sequence: TGTGCCATCTACGGGACTAGCAGGAGGGAGACCCAGTACTTC. It translates to CAIYGTSRRETQYF.

CDR3 nucleotides: TGTGCCAGCAGCCAAAGGACTGGGAGCGGCGAGCAGTACTTC. This sequence encodes CASSQRTGSGEQYF. The rearrangement links TRBV11-2 to TRBJ2-7; D is perhaps TRBD2 (5 bases). There are 14 residues in the CDR3. Germline V lookup: CDR1 SGHAT, CDR2 FQNNGV. V was cut by 5 bases and J by 6 bases, with 17 bases left in between. Full variable domain (rest looked up from reference TRBV11-2 and TRBJ2-7): EAGVAQSPRYKIIEKRQSVAFWCNPISGHATLYWYQQILGQGPKLLIQFQNNGVVDDSQLPKDRFSAERLKGVDSTLKIQPAKLEDSAVYLCASSQRTGSGEQYFGPGTRLTVT.

This clonotype was seen a handful of times. The gene calls are TRBV7-9 and TRBJ1-1; no reliable D call. The V and J ends lost 2 bases and 2 bases respectively, with 12 bases between them. Germline V gene data show CDR1 as SEHNR and CDR2 as FQNEAQ (reference sequence). This CDR3 region has 15 residues. This chain's CDR3 is CASSLNSDVNTEAFF. The DNA of the CDR3 is TGTGCCAGCAGCTTAAATTCCGATGTAAACACTGAAGCTTTCTTT.

This clonotype has only a few counts. The chain is built from TRBV25-1 and TRBJ2-5, with a weak D call TRBD2 (6 bases). Trimming removed 3 bases from V and 1 base from J, with 18 bases in between. CDR3 length: 17 amino acids. From germline, CDR1 is MGHDK and CDR2 SYGVNS. CDR3 bases: TGTGCCAGCAGTGACTACTCCGGGGGACCTCTCCAAGAGACCCAGTACTTC. It encodes CASSDYSGGPLQETQYF.

This clonotype was counted a few times. The V gene is TRBV6-5, the J gene TRBJ1-2; D perhaps matches TRBD1 (5 bases). CDR1 MNHEY and CDR2 SVGAGI come from the germline V gene. The CDR3 contains 13 residues. Trimming took 4 bases from V and 7 from J, leaving 13 bases between them. The CDR3 is CASSLRPQGGYTF. As DNA, the CDR3 is TGTGCCAGCAGTTTGCGCCCCCAGGGTGGCTACACCTTC.

This clonotype was detected only a few times. The CDR3, as DNA: TGTGCCAGCAGCCCTCCCCCTAGGGGTGGCACTGAAGCTTTCTTT. This translates into CASSPPPRGGTEAFF. This sequence joins TRBV9 and TRBJ1-1; perhaps TRBD1 as D (5 bases). Per germline, CDR1 SGDLS and CDR2 YYNGEE. This CDR3 is built from 15 residues. The V end lost 4 bases, the J end lost 4 bases, and 17 bases lay between the germline ends. The full variable domain, rest sourced from reference TRBV9 and TRBJ1-1, is DSGVTQTPKHLITATGQRVTLRCSPRSGDLSVYWYQQSLDQGLQFLIQYYNGEERAKGNILERFSAQQFPDLHSELNLSSLELGDSALYFCASSPPPRGGTEAFFGQGTRLTVV.

This clonotype was detected a few times. The chain joins TRBV10-2 to TRBJ1-5; weak D call: TRBD1 (5 bases). V was shortened by 6 bases and J by 4 bases, with 10 bases between the two germline ends. Germline assignment: CDR1 WSHSY and CDR2 SAAADI. CDR3 size: 13 residues. CDR3 DNA: TGCGCCAGCAGCGGGACGGTAAATCAGCCCCAGCATTTT. It specifies CASSGTVNQPQHF.

The sample holds many counts of this clonotype. This chain connects TRBV3-1 to TRBJ2-7, with D maybe TRBD2 (5 bases). The V end was cut by 0 bases, the J end by 0 bases, with 9 bases between. The germline CDR1 and CDR2 sequences are LGHDT and YNNKEL (reference sequence). The CDR3 runs to 15 residues. In nucleotides, the CDR3 is TGTGCCAGCAGCCAAGAGTACGGGGTCTCCTACGAGCAGTACTTC. Translating gives CASSQEYGVSYEQYF.

This clonotype was counted between two and nine times. The chain joins TRBV5-5 to TRBJ2-7; perhaps TRBD1 as D (5 bases). V was cut by 2 bases and J by 3 bases, with 15 bases left in between. The CDR3 contains 15 residues. The V gene's germline CDR1 is SGHKS and CDR2 YYEKEE (reference sequence). Written as DNA, the CDR3 is TGTGCCAGCAGCTTTGGCATACAGGACGTCTACGAGCAGTACTTC. It yields the protein CASSFGIQDVYEQYF.